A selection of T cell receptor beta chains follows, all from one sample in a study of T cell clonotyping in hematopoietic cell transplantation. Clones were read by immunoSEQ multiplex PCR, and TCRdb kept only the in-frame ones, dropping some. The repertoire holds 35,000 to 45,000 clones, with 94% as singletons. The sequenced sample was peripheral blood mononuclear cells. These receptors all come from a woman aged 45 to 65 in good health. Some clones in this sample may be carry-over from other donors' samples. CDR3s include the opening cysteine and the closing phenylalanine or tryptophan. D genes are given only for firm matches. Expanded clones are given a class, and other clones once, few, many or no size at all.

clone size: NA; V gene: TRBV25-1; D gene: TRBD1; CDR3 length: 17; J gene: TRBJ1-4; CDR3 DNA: TGTGCCAGCAGTGAATATATGGGGGACAGTCGGTCTGAAAAACTGTTTTTT; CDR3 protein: CASSEYMGDSRSEKLFF
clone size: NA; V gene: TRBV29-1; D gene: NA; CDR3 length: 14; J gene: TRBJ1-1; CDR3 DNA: TGCAGCGCCGCCCTGAGGGGGGGCGACACTGAAGCTTTCTTT; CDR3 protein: CSAALRGGDTEAFF
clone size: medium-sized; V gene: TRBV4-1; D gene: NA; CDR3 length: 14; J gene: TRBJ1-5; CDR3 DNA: TGCGCCAGCAGTTTGGGAAGGGAGAGTCAGCCCCAGCATTTT; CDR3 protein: CASSLGRESQPQHF
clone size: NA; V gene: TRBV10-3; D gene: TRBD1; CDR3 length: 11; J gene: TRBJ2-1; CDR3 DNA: TGTGCCATCAAGACAGGGAATGAGCAGTTCTTC; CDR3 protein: CAIKTGNEQFF
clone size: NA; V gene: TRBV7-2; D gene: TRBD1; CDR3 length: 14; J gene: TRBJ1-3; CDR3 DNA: TGTGCCAGCAGCACAGACAGGGCTGGAAACACCATATATTTT; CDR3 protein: CASSTDRAGNTIYF
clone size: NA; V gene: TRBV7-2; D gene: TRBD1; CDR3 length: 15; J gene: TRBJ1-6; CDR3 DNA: TGTGCCAGCAGCTTCGGCCAGGGGGGAAATTCACCCCTCCACTTT; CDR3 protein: CASSFGQGGNSPLHF
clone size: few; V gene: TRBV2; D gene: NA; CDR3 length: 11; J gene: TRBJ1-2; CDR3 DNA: TGTGCCAGCAGTGGTGACTATGGCTACACCTTC; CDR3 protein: CASSGDYGYTF
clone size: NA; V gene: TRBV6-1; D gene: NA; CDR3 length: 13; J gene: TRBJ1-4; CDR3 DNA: TGTGCCAGCAGTGATTCAGGGGTTGAAAAACTGTTTTTT; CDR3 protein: CASSDSGVEKLFF
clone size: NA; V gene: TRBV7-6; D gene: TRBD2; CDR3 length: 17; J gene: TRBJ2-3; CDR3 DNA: TGTGCCAGCAGCTTAGCGCTAGCGGGGGGGCGCGCAGATACGCAGTATTTT; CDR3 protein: CASSLALAGGRADTQYF
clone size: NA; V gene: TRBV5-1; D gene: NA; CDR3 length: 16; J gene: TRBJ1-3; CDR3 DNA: TGCGCCAGCAGCTTGGCGGCAGGCCCCTCTGGAAACACCATATATTTT; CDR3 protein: CASSLAAGPSGNTIYF
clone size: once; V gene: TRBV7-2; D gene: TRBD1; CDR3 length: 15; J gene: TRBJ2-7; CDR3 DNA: TGTGCCAGCAGCTGGGGGGTGGACAGGGTGGACGAGCAGTACTTC; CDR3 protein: CASSWGVDRVDEQYF
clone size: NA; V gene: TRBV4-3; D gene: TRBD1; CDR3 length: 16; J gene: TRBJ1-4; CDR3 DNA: TGCGCCAGCAGCCAAGACTCACAGGGGGCGAGAGTAAAACTGTTTTTT; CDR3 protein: CASSQDSQGARVKLFF
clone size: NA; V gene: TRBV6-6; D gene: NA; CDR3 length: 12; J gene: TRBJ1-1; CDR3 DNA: TGTGCCAGCAGTTATGGGGAGACTGAAGCTTTCTTT; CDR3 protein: CASSYGETEAFF
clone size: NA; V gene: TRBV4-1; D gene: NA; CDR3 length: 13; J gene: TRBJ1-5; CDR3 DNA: TGCGCCAGCAGCCAAGATCGAAGACAGCCCCAGCATTTT; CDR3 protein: CASSQDRRQPQHF
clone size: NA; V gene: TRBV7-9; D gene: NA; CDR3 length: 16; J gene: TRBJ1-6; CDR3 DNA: TGTGCCAGCAGCTACACCGGGCCAGGATATAATTCACCCCTCCACTTT; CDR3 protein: CASSYTGPGYNSPLHF
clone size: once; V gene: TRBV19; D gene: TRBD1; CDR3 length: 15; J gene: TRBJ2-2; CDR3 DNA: TGTGCCAGTAATTCGGGACAGAGGTTAGCCGGGGAGCTGTTTTTT; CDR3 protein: CASNSGQRLAGELFF
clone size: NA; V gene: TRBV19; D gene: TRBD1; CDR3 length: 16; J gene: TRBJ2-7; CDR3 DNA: TGTGCCAGTAGTATAGATCCCGGGACAGACTCCTACGAGCAGTACTTC; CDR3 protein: CASSIDPGTDSYEQYF
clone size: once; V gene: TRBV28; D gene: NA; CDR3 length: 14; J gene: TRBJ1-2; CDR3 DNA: TGTGCCAGCACCGCCCCGAGGGCATCTTATGGCTACACCTTC; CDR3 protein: CASTAPRASYGYTF
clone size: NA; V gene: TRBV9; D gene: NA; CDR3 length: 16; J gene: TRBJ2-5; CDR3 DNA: TGTGCCAGCAGCGTAGGGGTTGGGGGCGGTCAAGAGACCCAGTACTTC; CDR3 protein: CASSVGVGGGQETQYF
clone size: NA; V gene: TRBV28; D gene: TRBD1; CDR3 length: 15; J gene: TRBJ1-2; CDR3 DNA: TGTGCCAGCAGTACACAGGGGCCGACTGACTATGGCTACACCTTC; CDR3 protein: CASSTQGPTDYGYTF
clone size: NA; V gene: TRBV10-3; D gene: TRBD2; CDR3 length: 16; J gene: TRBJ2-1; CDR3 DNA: TGTGCCATCAGTAGACCAGCGGGGGGCCAGTTGGATGAGCAGTTCTTC; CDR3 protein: CAISRPAGGQLDEQFF
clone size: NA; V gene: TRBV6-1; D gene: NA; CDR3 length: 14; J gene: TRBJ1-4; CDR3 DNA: TGTGCCAGCAGTGCGGAGAGCGTGGGTGAAAAACTGTTTTTT; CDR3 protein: CASSAESVGEKLFF